The clone carrying this TCR beta chain showed up just a few times. Its antigen is unidentified. Between the trimmed V and J ends, which lost 6 bases and 1 base, there was a span of 12 bases. Germline V gene lookup returns CDR1 LGHNT and CDR2 FRNRAP. This CDR3 has 14 residues. The method was immunoSEQ multiplex PCR; TCRdb's version includes in-frame clones alone and lacks a portion of them. The sample has around 4,000 clones, roughly 29% seen once. This record belongs to a study of T cells in localized non-small cell lung cancer. Overall study results and limits: Appearing in adjacent lung were a median roughly 60 of the top 100 tumor clones. Tumor showed lower T cell clonality than uninvolved adjacent lung, where it was highest.

Sequences were derived from lung tumor tissue, sampled before any cancer treatment. This sequence joins TRBV12-5 and TRBJ2-5; the D is unclear. The sequence was obtained from a man aged 40 to 70 with stage I lung adenocarcinoma. CDR3 sequence: CASGMGFFQETQYF. In DNA, the CDR3 is TGTGCTAGTGGGATGGGGTTCTTCCAAGAGACCCAGTACTTC.